These T cell receptor beta chains were read from a single sample in a study of shared clonotypes between healthy human individuals. Assay used: immunoSEQ multiplex PCR; TCRdb lists only in-frame clones, some missing. Of fewer than 500,000 clones detected, roughly 79% appear once; the ten largest clones hold around 13%. Sequences were obtained from PBMCs. The receptors originated from a middle-aged woman in good health. Some clones in this sample may be carry-over from other donors' samples. CDR3s include the opening cysteine and the closing phenylalanine or tryptophan. The D gene is left open where the match is weak. Size tells how often a clone was seen (once, few, many) or the class of an expanded clone, and some rows leave it out.

cdr3_length: 15
clone_size: -
d_call: -
j_call: TRBJ1-1
v_call: TRBV7-8
cdr3_nt: TGTGCCAGCAGTTTAGCGGACTCCCTACCCCCTGAAGCTTTCTTT
cdr3_aa: CASSLADSLPPEAFF

cdr3_length: 14
clone_size: -
d_call: -
j_call: TRBJ1-2
v_call: TRBV28
cdr3_nt: TGTGCCAGCCTATCTGAGACGGTGAACTATGGCTACACCTTC
cdr3_aa: CASLSETVNYGYTF

cdr3_length: 14
clone_size: -
d_call: -
j_call: TRBJ2-3
v_call: TRBV4-3
cdr3_nt: TGCGCCAGCAGCCAAGATTCTAGCACAGATACGCAGTATTTT
cdr3_aa: CASSQDSSTDTQYF

cdr3_length: 18
clone_size: -
d_call: TRBD1
j_call: TRBJ1-2
v_call: TRBV5-1
cdr3_nt: TGCGCCAGCAGCTCCACCGGGACAGGGGCGATCCCTAACTATGGCTACACCTTC
cdr3_aa: CASSSTGTGAIPNYGYTF

cdr3_length: 12
clone_size: -
d_call: -
j_call: TRBJ2-3
v_call: TRBV5-6
cdr3_nt: TGTGCCAGCAGCTTGGCTGAAAATACGCAGTATTTT
cdr3_aa: CASSLAENTQYF

cdr3_length: 15
clone_size: -
d_call: TRBD1
j_call: TRBJ1-5
v_call: TRBV27
cdr3_nt: TGTGCCAGCAGTTTAAACCGGGACAGAAATCAGCCCCAGCATTTT
cdr3_aa: CASSLNRDRNQPQHF

cdr3_length: 15
clone_size: -
d_call: TRBD1
j_call: TRBJ1-1
v_call: TRBV7-6
cdr3_nt: TGTGCCAGCAGCTTACTTTACAGGGACAGCACTGAAGCTTTCTTT
cdr3_aa: CASSLLYRDSTEAFF

cdr3_length: 13
clone_size: few
d_call: -
j_call: TRBJ1-1
v_call: TRBV7-8
cdr3_nt: TGTGCCAGCAGCCCCCAGGCGAGGACTGAAGCTTTCTTT
cdr3_aa: CASSPQARTEAFF

cdr3_length: 14
clone_size: -
d_call: -
j_call: TRBJ2-7
v_call: TRBV6-1
cdr3_nt: TGTGCCAGCAGTGACAGTAAAACTGCCTACGAGCAGTACTTC
cdr3_aa: CASSDSKTAYEQYF

cdr3_length: 15
clone_size: few
d_call: TRBD1
j_call: TRBJ2-7
v_call: TRBV5-5
cdr3_nt: TGTGCCAGCAGCCAAGGACAGGGGCTCTCCTACGAGCAGTACTTC
cdr3_aa: CASSQGQGLSYEQYF

cdr3_length: 14
clone_size: -
d_call: -
j_call: TRBJ2-6
v_call: TRBV7-8
cdr3_nt: TGTGCCAGCAGCACCAGGGGTGCGGCCAACGTCCTGACTTTC
cdr3_aa: CASSTRGAANVLTF

cdr3_length: 13
clone_size: -
d_call: -
j_call: TRBJ2-5
v_call: TRBV6-5
cdr3_nt: TGTGCCAGCAGTTCCGACAGATTAGAGACCCAGTACTTC
cdr3_aa: CASSSDRLETQYF

cdr3_length: 13
clone_size: -
d_call: -
j_call: TRBJ1-1
v_call: TRBV6-5
cdr3_nt: TGTGCCAGCAGTTATAACTGGAACACTGAAGCTTTCTTT
cdr3_aa: CASSYNWNTEAFF

cdr3_length: 13
clone_size: -
d_call: -
j_call: TRBJ1-2
v_call: TRBV6-1
cdr3_nt: TGTGCCAGCAGTCTCAGGGGCGCCTATGGCTACACCTTC
cdr3_aa: CASSLRGAYGYTF

cdr3_length: 14
clone_size: -
d_call: -
j_call: TRBJ1-5
v_call: TRBV25-1
cdr3_nt: TGTGCCAGCAGTGAATCGGGGGAGAGTCAGCCCCAGCATTTT
cdr3_aa: CASSESGESQPQHF

cdr3_length: 17
clone_size: -
d_call: -
j_call: TRBJ2-3
v_call: TRBV7-2
cdr3_nt: TGTGCCAGCAGATCCGCCACAGTGGCGTTCAGCACAGATACGCAGTATTTT
cdr3_aa: CASRSATVAFSTDTQYF

cdr3_length: 13
clone_size: -
d_call: TRBD1
j_call: TRBJ2-5
v_call: TRBV19
cdr3_nt: TGTGCCAGTAGCAGGGACAGACAAGAGACCCAGTACTTC
cdr3_aa: CASSRDRQETQYF